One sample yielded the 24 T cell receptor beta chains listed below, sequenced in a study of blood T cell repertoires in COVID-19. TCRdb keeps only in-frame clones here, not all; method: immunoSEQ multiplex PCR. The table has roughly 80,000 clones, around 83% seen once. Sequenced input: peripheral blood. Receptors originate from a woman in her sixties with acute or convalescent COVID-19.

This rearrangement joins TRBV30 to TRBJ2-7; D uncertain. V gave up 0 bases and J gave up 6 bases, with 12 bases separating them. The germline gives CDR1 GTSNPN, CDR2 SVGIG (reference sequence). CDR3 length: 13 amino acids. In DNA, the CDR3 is TGTGCCTGGAGTGTAGATACCCGGGTCGAGCAGTACTTC. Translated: CAWSVDTRVEQYF. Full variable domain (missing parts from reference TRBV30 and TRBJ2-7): SQTIHQWPATLVQPVGSPLSLECTVEGTSNPNLYWYRQAAGRGLQLLFYSVGIGQISSEVPQNLSASRPQDRQFILSSKKLLLSDSGFYLCAWSVDTRVEQYFGPGTRLTVT.

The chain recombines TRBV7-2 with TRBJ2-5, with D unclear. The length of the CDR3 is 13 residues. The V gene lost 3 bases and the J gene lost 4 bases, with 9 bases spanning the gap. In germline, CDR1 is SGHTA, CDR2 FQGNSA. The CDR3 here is CASSLSGVETQYF. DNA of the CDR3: TGTGCCAGCAGCTTGTCAGGCGTAGAGACCCAGTACTTC.

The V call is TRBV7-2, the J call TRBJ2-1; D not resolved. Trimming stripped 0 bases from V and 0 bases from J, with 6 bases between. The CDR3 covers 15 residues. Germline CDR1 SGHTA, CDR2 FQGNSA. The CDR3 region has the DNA TGTGCCAGCAGCTTAGCCTGGAGCTCCTACAATGAGCAGTTCTTC. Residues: CASSLAWSSYNEQFF.

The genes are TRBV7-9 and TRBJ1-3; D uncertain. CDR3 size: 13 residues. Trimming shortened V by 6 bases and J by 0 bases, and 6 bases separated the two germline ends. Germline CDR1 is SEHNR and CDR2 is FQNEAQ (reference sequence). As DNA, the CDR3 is TGTGCCAGCAGTCGGGACTCTGGAAACACCATATATTTT. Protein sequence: CASSRDSGNTIYF. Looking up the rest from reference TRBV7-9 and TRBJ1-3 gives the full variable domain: DTGVSQNPRHKITKRGQNVTFRCDPISEHNRLYWYRQTLGQGPEFLTYFQNEAQLEKSRLLSDRFSAERPKGSFSTLEIQRTEQGDSAMYLCASSRDSGNTIYFGEGSWLTVV.

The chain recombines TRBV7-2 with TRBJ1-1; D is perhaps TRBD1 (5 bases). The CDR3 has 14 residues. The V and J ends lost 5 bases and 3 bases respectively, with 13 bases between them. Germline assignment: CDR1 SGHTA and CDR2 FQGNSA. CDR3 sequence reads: CASSRDWGDTEAFF. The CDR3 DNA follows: TGTGCCAGCAGCCGGGACTGGGGGGACACTGAAGCTTTCTTT.

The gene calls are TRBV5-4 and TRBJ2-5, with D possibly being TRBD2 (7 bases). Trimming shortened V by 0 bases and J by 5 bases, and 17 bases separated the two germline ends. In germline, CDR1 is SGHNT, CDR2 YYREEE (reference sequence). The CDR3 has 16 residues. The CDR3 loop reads CASSLGGGLGTETQYF. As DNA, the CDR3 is TGTGCCAGCAGCTTGGGGGGGGGCCTAGGGACCGAGACCCAGTACTTC.

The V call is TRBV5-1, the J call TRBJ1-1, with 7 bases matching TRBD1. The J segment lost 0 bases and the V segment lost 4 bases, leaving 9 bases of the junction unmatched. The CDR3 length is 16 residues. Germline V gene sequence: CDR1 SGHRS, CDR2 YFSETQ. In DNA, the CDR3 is TGCGCCAGCAGCGTAGGACAGGCGATCATGAACACTGAAGCTTTCTTT. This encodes CASSVGQAIMNTEAFF.

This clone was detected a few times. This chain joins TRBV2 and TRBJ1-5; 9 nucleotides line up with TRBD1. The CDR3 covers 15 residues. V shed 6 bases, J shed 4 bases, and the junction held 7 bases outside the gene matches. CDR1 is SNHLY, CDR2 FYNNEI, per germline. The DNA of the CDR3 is TGTGCCAGCAGACTCTCGACAGGGGGGAATCAGCCCCAGCATTTT. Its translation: CASRLSTGGNQPQHF.

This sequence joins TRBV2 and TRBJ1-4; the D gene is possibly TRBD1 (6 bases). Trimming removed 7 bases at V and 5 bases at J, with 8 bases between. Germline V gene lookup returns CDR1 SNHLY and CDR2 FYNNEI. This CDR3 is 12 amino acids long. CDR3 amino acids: CASTGQNEKLFF. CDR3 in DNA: TGTGCCAGCACCGGACAGAATGAAAAACTGTTTTTT. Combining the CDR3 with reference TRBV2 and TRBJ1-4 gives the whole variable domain EPEVTQTPSHQVTQMGQEVILRCVPISNHLYFYWYRQILGQKVEFLVSFYNNEISEKSEIFDDQFSVERPDGSNFTLKIRSTKLEDSAMYFCASTGQNEKLFFGSGTQLSVL.

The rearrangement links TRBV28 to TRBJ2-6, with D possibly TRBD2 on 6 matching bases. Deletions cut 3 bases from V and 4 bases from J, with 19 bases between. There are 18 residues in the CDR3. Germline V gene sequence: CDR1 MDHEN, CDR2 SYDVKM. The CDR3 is CASSFPRVGGVGANVLTF. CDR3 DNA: TGTGCCAGCAGTTTTCCAAGGGTGGGGGGTGTCGGGGCCAACGTCCTGACTTTC.

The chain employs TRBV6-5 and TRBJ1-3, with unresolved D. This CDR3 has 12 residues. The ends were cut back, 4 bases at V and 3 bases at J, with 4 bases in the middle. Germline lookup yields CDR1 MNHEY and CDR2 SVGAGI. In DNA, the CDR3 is TGTGCCAGCAGTTCAAATGGAAACACCATATATTTT. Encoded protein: CASSSNGNTIYF.

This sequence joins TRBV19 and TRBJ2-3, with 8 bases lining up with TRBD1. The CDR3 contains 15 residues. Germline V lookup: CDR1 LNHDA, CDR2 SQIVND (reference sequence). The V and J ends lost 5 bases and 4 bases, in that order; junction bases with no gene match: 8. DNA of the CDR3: TGTGCCAGTAGTGAGACAGGGGTAAACGCAGATACGCAGTATTTT. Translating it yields CASSETGVNADTQYF. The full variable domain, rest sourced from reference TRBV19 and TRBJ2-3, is DGGITQSPKYLFRKEGQNVTLSCEQNLNHDAMYWYRQDPGQGLRLIYYSQIVNDFQKGDIAEGYSVSREKKESFPLTVTSAQKNPTAFYLCASSETGVNADTQYFGPGTRLTVL.

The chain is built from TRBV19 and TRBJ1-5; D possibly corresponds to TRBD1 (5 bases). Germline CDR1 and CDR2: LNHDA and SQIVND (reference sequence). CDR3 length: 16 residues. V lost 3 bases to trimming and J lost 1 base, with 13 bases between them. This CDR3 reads CASSISQGLSNQPQHF. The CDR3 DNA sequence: TGTGCCAGTAGTATCAGTCAGGGACTAAGCAATCAGCCCCAGCATTTT.

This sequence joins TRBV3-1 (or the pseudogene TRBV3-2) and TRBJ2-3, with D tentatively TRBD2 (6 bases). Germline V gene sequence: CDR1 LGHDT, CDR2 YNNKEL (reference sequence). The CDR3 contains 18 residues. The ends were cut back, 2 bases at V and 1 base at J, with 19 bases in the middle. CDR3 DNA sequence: TGTGCCAGCAGCCAAAGACTAGTGGGAGTTGTGGGCACAGATACGCAGTATTTT. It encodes CASSQRLVGVVGTDTQYF.

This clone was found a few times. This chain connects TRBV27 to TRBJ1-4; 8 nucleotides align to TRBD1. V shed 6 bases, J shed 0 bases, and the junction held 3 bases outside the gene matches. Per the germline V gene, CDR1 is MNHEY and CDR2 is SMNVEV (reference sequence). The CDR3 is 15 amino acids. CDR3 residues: CASRSDRATNEKLFF. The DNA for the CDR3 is TGTGCCAGCAGATCGGACAGGGCAACTAATGAAAAACTGTTTTTT.

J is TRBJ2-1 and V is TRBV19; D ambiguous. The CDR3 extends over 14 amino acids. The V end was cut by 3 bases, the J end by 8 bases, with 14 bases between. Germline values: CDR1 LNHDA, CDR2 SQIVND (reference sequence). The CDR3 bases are TGTGCCAGTAGTATGGGCCCAACGAGCTATGAGCAGTTCTTC. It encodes CASSMGPTSYEQFF.

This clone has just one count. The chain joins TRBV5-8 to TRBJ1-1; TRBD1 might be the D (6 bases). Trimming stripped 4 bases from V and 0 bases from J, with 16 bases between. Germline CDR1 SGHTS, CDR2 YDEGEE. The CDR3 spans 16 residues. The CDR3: CASSLGQLILNTEAFF. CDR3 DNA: TGTGCCAGCAGCCTCGGACAGCTTATACTGAACACTGAAGCTTTCTTT.

The CDR3 reads CASSPSQWAFF. The DNA of the CDR3 is TGTGCCAGCTCACCATCCCAGTGGGCTTTCTTT. V usage is TRBV18 and J usage is TRBJ1-1; D not resolved. Germline CDR1 and CDR2: KGHSH and LQKENI. V was cut by 2 bases and J by 11 bases, with 9 bases left in between. The CDR3 has 11 amino acids. Drawing the rest from reference TRBV18 and TRBJ1-1, the complete variable domain is NAGVMQNPRHLVRRRGQEARLRCSPMKGHSHVYWYRQLPEEGLKFMVYLQKENIIDESGMPKERFSAEFPKEGPSILRIQQVVRGDSAAYFCASSPSQWAFFGQGTRLTVV.

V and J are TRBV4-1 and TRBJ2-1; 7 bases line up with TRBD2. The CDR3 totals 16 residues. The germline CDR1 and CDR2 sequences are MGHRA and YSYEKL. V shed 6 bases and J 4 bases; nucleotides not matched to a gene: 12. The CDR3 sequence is CASSYASSGIYNEQFF. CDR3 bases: TGCGCCAGCAGTTATGCCTCTAGCGGTATATACAATGAGCAGTTCTTC.

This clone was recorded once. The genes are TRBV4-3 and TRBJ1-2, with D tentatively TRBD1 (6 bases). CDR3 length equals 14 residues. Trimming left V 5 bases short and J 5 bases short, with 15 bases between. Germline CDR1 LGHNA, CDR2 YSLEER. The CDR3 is CASSFTGTSYGYTF. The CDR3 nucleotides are TGCGCCAGCAGCTTCACGGGGACATCTTATGGCTACACCTTC.

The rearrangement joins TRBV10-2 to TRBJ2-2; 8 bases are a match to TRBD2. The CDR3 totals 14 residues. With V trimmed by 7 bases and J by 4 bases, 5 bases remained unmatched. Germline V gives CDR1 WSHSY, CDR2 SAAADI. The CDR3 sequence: CASTEGLATGELFF. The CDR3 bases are TGCGCCAGCACCGAAGGACTAGCCACCGGGGAGCTGTTTTTT.

CDR3 in DNA: TGTGCCAGCAGTTCGCGGGGGGGCTCCTACAATGAGCAGTTCTTC. Amino acid sequence: CASSSRGGSYNEQFF. The chain has TRBV11-3 and TRBJ2-1, with 9 bases that match TRBD2. This CDR3 region has 15 residues. V dropped 6 bases and J dropped 0; count of bases not matched to a gene: 3. Per the germline V gene, CDR1 is SGHNT and CDR2 is YENEEA. Drawing the rest from reference TRBV11-3 and TRBJ2-1, the complete variable domain is EAGVVQSPRYKIIEKKQPVAFWCNPISGHNTLYWYLQNLGQGPELLIRYENEEAVDDSQLPKDRFSAERLKGVDSTLKIQPAELGDSAVYLCASSSRGGSYNEQFFGPGTRLTVL.

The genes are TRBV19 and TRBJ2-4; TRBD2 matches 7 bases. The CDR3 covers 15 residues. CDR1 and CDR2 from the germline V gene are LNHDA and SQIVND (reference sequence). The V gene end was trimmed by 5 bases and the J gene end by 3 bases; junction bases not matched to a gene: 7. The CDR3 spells CASSALGGDKNIQYF. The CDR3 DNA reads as TGTGCCAGTAGTGCCCTGGGGGGGGACAAAAACATTCAGTACTTC.

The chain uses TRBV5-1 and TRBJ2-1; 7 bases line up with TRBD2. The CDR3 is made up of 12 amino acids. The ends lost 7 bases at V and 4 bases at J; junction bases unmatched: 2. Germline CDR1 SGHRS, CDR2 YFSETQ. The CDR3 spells CASREDYNEQFF. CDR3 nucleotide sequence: TGCGCCAGCCGGGAGGATTACAATGAGCAGTTCTTC.